Listed here are 2 T cell receptor beta chains from one sample, sequenced in a study of shared clonotypes between healthy human individuals. Naive CD8 populations comprised CD45RO-negative cells positively selected for CCR7, excluding terminally differentiated effector memory CD45RA+ cells. Assay used: immunoSEQ multiplex PCR; TCRdb lists only in-frame clones, some missing. Among 650,000 to 800,000 clones listed, about 90% were seen once. Input material: naive CD8+ T cells sorted from blood. The receptors originated from a man aged 30-40 years in good health.

The chain recombines TRBV18 with TRBJ2-7, with D perhaps being TRBD1 or TRBD2 (6 bases each). CDR1 is KGHSH, CDR2 LQKENI, per germline. The CDR3 spans 13 residues. V was trimmed by 4 bases and J by 6 bases, leaving 13 bases between them. The CDR3 region has the DNA TGTGCCAGCTCACGGACCGGGGGCCCCGAGCAGTACTTC. As protein: CASSRTGGPEQYF.

CDR3 amino acids: CASSKTGVETQYF. CDR3 DNA: TGTGCCAGCAGCAAAACAGGGGTTGAGACCCAGTACTTC. This sequence joins TRBV7-9 and TRBJ2-5, with 7 positions matching TRBD1. CDR1 SEHNR and CDR2 FQNEAQ come from the germline V gene (reference sequence). CDR3 length: 13 residues. J lost 5 bases, V lost 5 bases, and 5 bases had no gene match.